A selection of T cell receptor beta chains follows, all from one sample in a study of response to subunit inactivated influenza vaccine. TCRdb used MiXCR to reprocess the RT-PCR reads, holding one entry per CDR3 protein. Here the sample spans 800,000 to 1,000,000 distinct CDR3 sequences, approximately 22% being singletons. Sequencing was performed on PBMCs from blood, taken more than 4 days after vaccination. These receptors were collected from a man aged 50-60 years who received an inactivated influenza vaccine. Both conserved end residues are part of each CDR3. Fields, in order: D gene, V gene, CDR3 protein. The D gene is left open where the match is weak.

D: .; V: TRBV6-5; CDR3: CASSYGTGHIAYEQYF
D: .; V: TRBV28; CDR3: CASSFPNGDYEQYF
D: .; V: TRBV20-1; CDR3: CSASYQNTDTQYF
D: .; V: TRBV6-1; CDR3: CASSAEPNEKLFF
D: TRBD2; V: TRBV9; CDR3: CASSPRGSSGTYEQYF
D: .; V: TRBV20-1; CDR3: CSARSGTKETQYF
D: TRBD2; V: TRBV7-2; CDR3: CASSSDSGSSYNEQFF
D: TRBD1; V: TRBV18; CDR3: CASSTTGFNTEAFF
D: .; V: TRBV7-2; CDR3: CASSLVTNTEAFF
D: TRBD1; V: TRBV11-2; CDR3: CASSLISGGAKTYEQYF
D: TRBD1; V: TRBV10-3; CDR3: CAISERGGQANTEAFF
D: .; V: TRBV2; CDR3: CASCEVQGLAKNIQYF
D: .; V: TRBV30; CDR3: CAWSLDGVTDTQYF
D: .; V: TRBV2; CDR3: CASSDAGEETQYF
D: .; V: TRBV7-2; CDR3: CASSLGGLRVSYNEQFF
D: TRBD2; V: TRBV5-4; CDR3: CASNPEREGNNEQFF
D: .; V: TRBV7-9; CDR3: CASSSNGGDSYNEQFF